This paragraph reports one T cell receptor (beta chain). This sample was taken from a study of blood T cell repertoires in COVID-19. Study context: Both acute and convalescent COVID-19 samples were obtained from the United States, Italy and Spain.

The repertoire was sequenced with immunoSEQ multiplex PCR; TCRdb's copy has only in-frame clones and lacks some. This table has some 22,000 clones, over 75% appearing once. The CDR3 loop spans 16 amino acids. Germline V gene data show CDR1 as MRHNA and CDR2 as SNTAGT. The ends lost 3 bases at V and 5 bases at J; junction bases unmatched: 8. The clonotype comes from an elderly woman with acute or convalescent COVID-19. The chain uses TRBV6-4 and TRBJ2-3; 10 positions match TRBD2. Sequenced sample: peripheral blood. CDR3 nucleotides: TGTGCCAGCAGTGATTCTGCTAGCGGGGGAGGAGATACGCAGTATTTT. It translates to CASSDSASGGGDTQYF.